The present entry profiles one T cell receptor (beta chain) with its context. This sample was taken from a study of siplizumab effects on memory and regulatory T cells. Sequencing was performed with immunoSEQ multiplex PCR; in TCRdb, only in-frame clones are kept and a portion is missing. The top ten hold under 0.15% of the sample, which has approximately 94,000 clones, about 91% seen once. This CDR3 has 15 residues. CDR1 and CDR2 (germline): SGHTA, FQGTGA. V shed 5 bases, J shed 5 bases, and the junction held 5 bases outside the gene matches. V usage is TRBV7-3 and J usage is TRBJ2-5; 13 bases fit TRBD2. The receptor comes from a human donor in good health. The material sequenced was CD4+ T cells sorted from blood. The CDR3 region is CASSIGTSGVETQYF. In DNA form, the CDR3 reads TGTGCCAGCAGCATTGGGACTAGCGGGGTGGAGACCCAGTACTTC. Looking up the rest from reference TRBV7-3 and TRBJ2-5 gives the full variable domain: GAGVSQTPSNKVTEKGKYVELRCDPISGHTALYWYRQSLGQGPEFLIYFQGTGAADDSGLPNDRFFAVRPEGSVSTLKIQRTERGDSAVYLCASSIGTSGVETQYFGPGTRLLVL.